Listed here are 6 T cell receptor beta chains from one sample, sequenced in a study of OX40 agonist ivuxolimab in advanced cancers. Sequencing used immunoSEQ multiplex PCR; TCRdb keeps in-frame clones, though not all of them. The sample consists of 55,000 to 65,000 clones, 65% to 90% of them appearing once. The source material was CD4+ or CD8+ T cells sorted from blood, sampled in a trial of the OX40 agonist ivuxolimab. Every receptor here comes from an adult with an advanced solid tumor such as melanoma, head and neck, liver or kidney cancer.

This clone was recorded once. The genes are TRBV9 and TRBJ1-2; D is possibly TRBD1 (5 bases). The CDR3 loop spans 14 amino acids. The V end lost 3 bases, the J end lost 2 bases, and 11 bases lay between the germline ends. The germline CDR1 and CDR2 sequences are SGDLS and YYNGEE. DNA of the CDR3: TGTGCCAGCAGCGCCCTGGGACTCAACTATGGCTACACCTTC. Protein product: CASSALGLNYGYTF.

The V call is TRBV28, the J call TRBJ2-7, with 10 bases fitting TRBD1. There are 15 residues in the CDR3. The V and J ends lost 4 bases and 2 bases, in that order; junction bases with no gene match: 5. CDR1 MDHEN and CDR2 SYDVKM come from the germline V gene. The CDR3 DNA sequence: TGTGCCAGCAGTTCCCGGGACAGGGGCACCTACGAGCAGTACTTC. It is translated as CASSSRDRGTYEQYF.

On this clone itself: The same CDR3 can be traced to other DNA sequences in this sample. CDR3 sequence (DNA): TGTGCCAGTAGTATAGAGAGGGCGAACACTGAAGCTTTCTTT. Protein product: CASSIERANTEAFF. The chain couples TRBV19 to TRBJ1-1; D gene unclear. This CDR3 is built from 14 residues. The ends were cut back, 0 bases at V and 1 base at J, with 6 bases in the middle. Germline V gives CDR1 LNHDA, CDR2 SQIVND (reference sequence).

The V gene is TRBV6-1, the J gene TRBJ2-2; D is ambiguous. Trimming took 4 bases from V and 0 from J, leaving 3 bases between them. The germline V gene encodes CDR1 MNHNS and CDR2 SASEGT. The CDR3 is 13 amino acids. DNA of the CDR3: TGTGCCAGCAGTGCTACGAACACCGGGGAGCTGTTTTTT. Protein product: CASSATNTGELFF.

This sequence joins TRBV5-1 and TRBJ1-4; no definite D call. The CDR3 contains 13 residues. The germline gives CDR1 SGHRS, CDR2 YFSETQ. Trimming removed 0 bases from V and 3 bases from J, with 3 bases in between. CDR3: CASSLDANEKLFF. The CDR3 DNA reads TGCGCCAGCAGCTTGGATGCTAATGAAAAACTGTTTTTT.

The rearrangement uses TRBV6-6 and TRBJ2-5; the D gene is possibly TRBD2 (7 bases). There are 13 residues in the CDR3. The germline V and J ends were trimmed by 2 bases and 5 bases, with 9 bases remaining between them. CDR1 is MNHNY and CDR2 is SVGAGI in the germline V gene (reference sequence). CDR3 in amino acids: CASSYGGGETQYF. In DNA, the CDR3 is TGTGCCAGCAGTTACGGGGGGGGCGAGACCCAGTACTTC.